The present TCR beta chain was sequenced within a study of Ad26.COV2.S vaccination and SARS-CoV-2 variants. Whole-study context: Intramuscular Ad26.COV2.S at 5x10^10 or 1x10^11 viral particles.

This clone was found once. What it binds is unknown. The sample carries other DNA sequences with the same CDR3. The V and J ends lost 0 bases and 0 bases respectively, with 4 bases between them. The CDR3 is 14 amino acids. Looked up from germline, CDR1 is SEHNR and CDR2 is FQNEAQ (reference sequence). Sequencing used immunoSEQ multiplex PCR; TCRdb keeps in-frame clones, though not all of them. Seen here are some 500,000 clones, about 91% observed once, and the top ten hold 2.5% to 3%. Treatment here: around 19 received Ad26.COV2.S at low or high dose, single or two shots; about 5 received placebo; per-sample allocation not given. Day 63 after the first injection of vaccine or placebo was the sampling time. Boston hosted the donor, who was an adult aged 18-55 years. Study-wide results and caveats: Placebo recipients and vaccine recipients were similar in non-spike TCR breadth.

The rearrangement uses TRBV7-9 and TRBJ2-3; D is undetermined. This clonotype was sampled from a person between 18 and 59 years old who received the Ad26.COV2.S COVID-19 vaccine or a placebo. Sequenced here: peripheral blood, sampled in a trial of Ad26.COV2.S vaccine versus placebo. CDR3 protein: CASSLAGSTDTQYF. DNA for the CDR3: TGTGCCAGCAGCTTAGCAGGGAGCACAGATACGCAGTATTTT. The complete variable domain, with remaining parts taken from reference TRBV7-9 and TRBJ2-3, reads DTGVSQNPRHKITKRGQNVTFRCDPISEHNRLYWYRQTLGQGPEFLTYFQNEAQLEKSRLLSDRFSAERPKGSFSTLEIQRTEQGDSAMYLCASSLAGSTDTQYFGPGTRLTVL.